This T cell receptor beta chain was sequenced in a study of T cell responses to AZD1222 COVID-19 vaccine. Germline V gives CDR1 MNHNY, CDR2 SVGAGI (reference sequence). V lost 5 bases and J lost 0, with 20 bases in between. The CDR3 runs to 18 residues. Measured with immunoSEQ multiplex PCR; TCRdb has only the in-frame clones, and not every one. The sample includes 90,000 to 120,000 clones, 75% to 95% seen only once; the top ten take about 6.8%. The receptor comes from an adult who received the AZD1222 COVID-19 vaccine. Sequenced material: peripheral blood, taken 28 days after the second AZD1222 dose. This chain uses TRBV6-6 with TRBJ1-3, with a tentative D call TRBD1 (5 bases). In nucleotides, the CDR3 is TGTGCCAGCAGTCTCCTCGATGACAGTAGTCTCTCTGGAAACACCATATATTTT. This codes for CASSLLDDSSLSGNTIYF.